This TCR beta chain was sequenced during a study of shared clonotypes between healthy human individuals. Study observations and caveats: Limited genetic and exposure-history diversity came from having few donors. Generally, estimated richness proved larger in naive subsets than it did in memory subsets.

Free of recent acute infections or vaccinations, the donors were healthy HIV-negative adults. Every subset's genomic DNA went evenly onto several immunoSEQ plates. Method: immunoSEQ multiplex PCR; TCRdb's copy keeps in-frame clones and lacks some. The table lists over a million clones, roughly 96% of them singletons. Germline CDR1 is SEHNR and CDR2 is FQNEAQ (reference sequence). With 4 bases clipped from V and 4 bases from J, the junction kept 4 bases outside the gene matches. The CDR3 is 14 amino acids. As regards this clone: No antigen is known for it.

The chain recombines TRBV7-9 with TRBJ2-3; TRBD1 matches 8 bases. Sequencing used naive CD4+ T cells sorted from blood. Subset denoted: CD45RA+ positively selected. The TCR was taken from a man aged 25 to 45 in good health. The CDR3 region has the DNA TGTGCCAGCAGCTCCACAGGGGGAGCAGATACGCAGTATTTT. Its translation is CASSSTGGADTQYF.